Sequencing of this T cell receptor beta chain was carried out in a study of blood T cell repertoires in COVID-19 (dated by TCRdb to 2020 to 2021). Background for the entire study: Samples covering the acute and convalescent phases of COVID-19 were provided by collaborators in the United States, Italy and Spain. The repertoires were released in a freely available public database intended as a resource for research on the immune response to SARS-CoV-2. The samples were drawn from two sources: the first 160 participants of the ongoing ImmuneRACE study, and 950 to 1,500 subjects contributed by 6 global collaborators. Where available, HLA class I and class II types were obtained from metadata supplied by the sample provider rather than from assay-based typing. Subjects who had been exposed to COVID-19, were actively infected with it, or had recovered from it provided the deeply sampled blood TCRbeta repertoires that made up the dataset. The prospective study material was composed of cDNA or gDNA derived from T cells, B-cell-depleted T cells, or PBMCs. Sample metadata almost always included a de-identified subject ID, COVID-19 status, age in years and sex. Overall study results and their limits: How much clinical and demographic metadata was included differed by source and by participant, and the metadata was provided uncurated.

TCRbeta CDR3 regions were amplified from genomic DNA by means of the immunoSEQ Assay, a bias-controlled multiplex PCR. The authors' pipeline ran thus. The number of nucleated cells in each sample was estimated from the amplification of reference gene primers within the assay. To quantify the absolute abundance of each unique TCRbeta CDR3 rearrangement, sequence reads were collapsed and filtered. Productive Simpson clonality was computed per sample as the square root of Simpson's diversity index over productive rearrangements. The table was pulled from immuneACCESS by TCRdb, which kept in-frame rearrangements only. Such tables lose some clones; where checked, under half of the loss comes from unresolved V genes, and the rest has no known cause. D and trimming come from the DNA, and the V and J calls and clone size come from that table. The sample table holds fewer than 130,000 clones, of which 88% were seen once. Around 3.2% of the sample is taken by the ten largest.

The V and J ends are trimmed by 4 bases and 1 base, leaving 11 bases between them. Its CDR3 holds 14 amino acids, cysteine through phenylalanine. Only the CDR3 DNA stays, 42 bases, in frame from base 1. Reading the germline V gene gives CDR1 SGHRS and CDR2 YFSETQ. This clone has just one count. Its target antigen remains unknown. The sample holds no much larger clone one base away, and base qualities are not on file. Each collaborating institution followed its own protocols to collect whole blood in K2EDTA tubes. For TCRbeta analysis, collaborators shipped samples as frozen whole blood, isolated PBMCs, or DNA extracted from either of those sample types.

This clonotype was obtained from a woman in her 50s with acute or convalescent COVID-19. Rearrangement joined TRBV5-1 to TRBJ2-5; TRBD2 is a possible D gene, resting on 5 matching bases. The specimen sequenced was peripheral blood. The nucleotide sequence is given as TGCGCCAGCAGCAGCACGGGGTCCCAAGAGACCCAGTACTTC. Its product reads: CASSSTGSQETQYF.